This T cell receptor beta chain originates from a study of CD8 T cells in ankylosing spondylitis. A note on this clonotype: A much bigger clone sits one base away, suggesting this may be a read error.

The germline gives CDR1 ENHRY, CDR2 SYGVKD. The length of the CDR3 is 13 residues. V was shortened by 3 bases and J by 0 bases, with 3 bases between the two germline ends. TCRdb re-derived calls from the 5' RACE reads in MiXCR, one entry per CDR3 protein. The sample includes under 300,000 distinct CDR3 sequences, about 10% seen only once; the top ten take about 2.8%. The genes are TRBV10-3 and TRBJ1-5; D call uncertain. The sequence derives from a male donor with ankylosing spondylitis or in good health (not recorded which). Material: blood, either unsorted or a sorted T cell fraction (not recorded which). CDR3 sequence: CAISDTSNQPQHF. CDR3 nucleotide sequence: TGTGCCATCAGTGACACTAGCAATCAGCCCCAGCATTTT.